Below, one T cell receptor (delta chain) is given with its context. This clone may be a read error of a much larger clone one base away. Germline loops: CDR1 TSWWSYY, CDR2 QGS. The V gene end was trimmed by 1 base and the J gene end by 0 bases; junction bases not matched to a gene: 32. The CDR3 covers 25 residues. This sample is part of a study of gammadelta T cells in human blood. TCRdb redid clone calling on the RT-PCR reads using CATT. The table shows 600 to 750 delta-chain clones, with roughly an eighth occurring only once. The sample taken for sequencing was non-Vgamma9Vdelta2 gamma-delta T cells from adult blood. This receptor was obtained from a human donor. The chain employs TRDV1 and TRDJ1; the match to TRDD3 covers 7 bases. CDR3 DNA sequence: TGTGCTCTTGGGGAACAGGGGCGTCCCCCCGGTCCCTACTGGGGAACCAGAAGGTACACCGATAAACTCATCTTT. It encodes CALGEQGRPPGPYWGTRRYTDKLIF.